This TCR beta chain emerged from a study of blood T cell repertoires in COVID-19. The table came from immunoSEQ multiplex PCR; TCRdb's copy has only in-frame clones and leaves some out. The sample has over 35,000 clones, over 60% seen once. V dropped 3 bases and J dropped 6; count of bases not matched to a gene: 8. This CDR3 contains 16 residues. Germline-derived CDR1 and CDR2 are PRHDT and FYEKMQ (reference sequence). The sample was peripheral blood. The chain employs TRBV13 and TRBJ2-3, with TRBD2 matching 11 bases. The receptor comes from a man in his fifties or sixties with active COVID-19. This CDR3 reads CASSFGLAGGRDTQYF. CDR3 nucleotides: TGTGCCAGCAGCTTTGGGCTAGCGGGAGGACGGGATACGCAGTATTTT.